This T cell receptor (beta chain) is from a study of OX40 agonist ivuxolimab in advanced cancers. Overall study: Patients treated during dose escalation were battling hepatocellular carcinoma, melanoma, renal cell or head and neck cancer.

The ends lost 3 bases at V and 4 bases at J; junction bases unmatched: 2. This CDR3 comprises 13 residues. The germline gives CDR1 MDHEN, CDR2 SYDVKM. The repertoire was sequenced with immunoSEQ multiplex PCR; TCRdb's copy has only in-frame clones and lacks some. The sample records 100,000 or so clones, approximately 90% being singletons. Overall study findings and caveats: Antigen specificity remained undetermined for the expanded peripheral T cells. The study found among the lowest clonal expansion in partial responders at 0.1-3.0 mg/kg. With doses of 0.1 to 3.0 mg/kg, CD4+ and CD8+ blood T cells had undergone clonal expansion by week 6.

Comments on this clone: Antigen unknown.

The sample here was CD4+ or CD8+ T cells sorted from blood, taken in a trial of the OX40 agonist ivuxolimab. The TCR comes from an adult with an advanced solid tumor such as melanoma, head and neck, liver or kidney cancer. V and J are TRBV28 and TRBJ2-7, with 8 bases identical to TRBD2. CDR3 sequence (DNA): TGTGCCAGCAGTTTTGGGACTAGTTACGAGCAGTACTTC. Its translation is CASSFGTSYEQYF.